A selection of T cell receptor beta chains follows, all from one sample in a study of regulatory T cells in long-lasting Graves disease. TCRdb independently ran MiXCR on the multiplex PCR reads; one entry per CDR3 protein. Of around 450,000 distinct CDR3 sequences in the sample, approximately 21% were seen once. Specimen: peripheral blood mononuclear cells (PBMCs), collected when the disease was refractory, from a patient treated with antithyroid drugs. The receptor set was obtained from a female donor with Graves disease. The CDR3 runs from the conserved cysteine through the conserved F or W. A D gene is named only where the DNA matches it firmly. The size field is filled for only some rows; it gives once, few, many or a size class.

TRBJ1-3,few,TRBD1,TRBV7-9,TGTGCCAGCAGCTCGCTGACAGGGTCTGGAAACACCATATATTTT,CASSSLTGSGNTIYF
TRBJ2-7,many,NA,TRBV28,TGTGCCAGCAGATCGTTACAGGGTCCAACCTACGAGCAGTACTTC,CASRSLQGPTYEQYF
TRBJ1-5,NA,NA,TRBV24-1,TGTGCCACCTCCAGGGAGGGTCAGCCCCAGCATTTT,CATSREGQPQHF
TRBJ2-2,NA,NA,TRBV7-7,TGTGCTAGCAGCCAAGGCCAGAGCGCGAACACCGGGGAGCTGTCTTTT,CASSQGQSANTGELSF
TRBJ2-2,many,NA,TRBV14,TGTGCCAGCAGCCAAGAACAGTTTTGGACCGGGGAGCTGTTTTTT,CASSQEQFWTGELFF
TRBJ1-1,many,NA,TRBV2,TGTGCCAGCATTGAGTGGATCCTAAACACTGAAGCTTTCTTT,CASIEWILNTEAFF
TRBJ2-2,NA,TRBD1,TRBV28,TGTGCCAGCTCTTGGACAGGGAAGAACACCGGGGAGCTGTTTTTT,CASSWTGKNTGELFF
TRBJ2-7,many,NA,TRBV6-1,TGTGCCAGCACCGTCCGGGACACCAGCTCCTACGAGCAGTACTTC,CASTVRDTSSYEQYF
TRBJ2-7,few,NA,TRBV29-1,TGCAGCGTTGAAGATAGGGTGGGCTACGAGCAGTACTTC,CSVEDRVGYEQYF
TRBJ1-2,NA,NA,TRBV29-1,TGCAGCGTGCAACCCGGGACGGCCTATGGCTACACCTTC,CSVQPGTAYGYTF
TRBJ1-4,NA,NA,TRBV19,TGTGCCAGTAGTAAAGTGCTAGGAGAAAAACTGTTTTTT,CASSKVLGEKLFF
TRBJ1-1,few,NA,TRBV7-9,TGTGCCAGCAGCTTAGGGCTGGGAGTGAACACTGAAGCTTTCTTT,CASSLGLGVNTEAFF
TRBJ1-1,many,NA,TRBV28,TGTGCCAGCAGTTTCTTACTCCAGGACAGTGGGATGAACACTGAAGCTTTCTTT,CASSFLLQDSGMNTEAFF
TRBJ1-3,NA,NA,TRBV5-6,TGTGCCAGCAGCCGTGAATACAGGTCTGGAAACACCATATATTTT,CASSREYRSGNTIYF
TRBJ1-6,many,NA,TRBV28,TGTGCCAGCAGTTTATTCCAAGGTTCTGATTCACCCCTCCACTTT,CASSLFQGSDSPLHF
TRBJ2-7,NA,NA,TRBV19,TGTGCCAGTAGTACGCTACAGGGCAGCTTATACGAGCAGTACTTC,CASSTLQGSLYEQYF
TRBJ1-2,many,TRBD1,TRBV7-9,TGTGCCAGCAGCAGACAGGGGCAGGGTGGCTACACCTTC,CASSRQGQGGYTF
TRBJ1-2,NA,TRBD1,TRBV20-1,TGCAGTGCTCCGGGAGACAGGGATTTCTATGGCTACACCTTC,CSAPGDRDFYGYTF
TRBJ1-6,many,TRBD1,TRBV20-1,TGCAGTGCTAGAGGGCAACAGGGGTCAGATTCACCCCTCCACTTT,CSARGQQGSDSPLHF
TRBJ2-7,many,TRBD1,TRBV28,TGTGCCACCTCCGGGACAGGGTTCGCCTACGAGCAGTACTTC,CATSGTGFAYEQYF
TRBJ1-6,many,NA,TRBV12-3/TRBV12-4,TGTGCCAGCAGTTTAGGGACAGCAACAAATTCACCCCTCCACTTT,CASSLGTATNSPLHF
TRBJ1-6,few,TRBD1,TRBV30,TGTGCCTGGGCCGGACAGGGGGCTTCACCCCTCCACTTT,CAWAGQGASPLHF
TRBJ1-6,NA,NA,TRBV7-3,TGTGCCAGCAGTAGGGACGGGAATTCACCCCTCCACTTT,CASSRDGNSPLHF
TRBJ1-1,few,NA,TRBV11-3,TGTGCCAGCAGCTTACGGGACAACACTGAAGCTTTCTTT,CASSLRDNTEAFF
TRBJ1-1,NA,NA,TRBV28,TGTGCCAGCAGTTCTTGGTCAGGGGACACTGAAGCTTTCTTT,CASSSWSGDTEAFF
TRBJ2-7,many,NA,TRBV20-1,TGCAGTGCCAGCAATGAAGAAGGAGGAGAGTACGAGCAGTACTTC,CSASNEEGGEYEQYF